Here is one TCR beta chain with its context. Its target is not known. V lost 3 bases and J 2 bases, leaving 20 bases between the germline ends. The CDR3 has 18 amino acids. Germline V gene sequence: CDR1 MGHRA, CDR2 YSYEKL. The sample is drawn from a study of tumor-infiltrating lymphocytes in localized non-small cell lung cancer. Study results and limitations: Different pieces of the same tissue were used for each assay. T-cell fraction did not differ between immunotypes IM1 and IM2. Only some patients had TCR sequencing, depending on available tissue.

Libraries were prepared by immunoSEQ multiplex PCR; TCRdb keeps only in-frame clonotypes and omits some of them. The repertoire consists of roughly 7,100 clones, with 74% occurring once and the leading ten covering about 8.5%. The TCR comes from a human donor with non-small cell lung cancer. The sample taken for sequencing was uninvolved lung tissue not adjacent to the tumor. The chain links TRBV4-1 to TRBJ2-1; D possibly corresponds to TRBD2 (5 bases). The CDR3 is CASSHERSAGSTYNEQFF. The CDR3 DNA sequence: TGCGCCAGCAGCCACGAAAGGTCGGCGGGTTCGACCTACAATGAGCAGTTCTTC.